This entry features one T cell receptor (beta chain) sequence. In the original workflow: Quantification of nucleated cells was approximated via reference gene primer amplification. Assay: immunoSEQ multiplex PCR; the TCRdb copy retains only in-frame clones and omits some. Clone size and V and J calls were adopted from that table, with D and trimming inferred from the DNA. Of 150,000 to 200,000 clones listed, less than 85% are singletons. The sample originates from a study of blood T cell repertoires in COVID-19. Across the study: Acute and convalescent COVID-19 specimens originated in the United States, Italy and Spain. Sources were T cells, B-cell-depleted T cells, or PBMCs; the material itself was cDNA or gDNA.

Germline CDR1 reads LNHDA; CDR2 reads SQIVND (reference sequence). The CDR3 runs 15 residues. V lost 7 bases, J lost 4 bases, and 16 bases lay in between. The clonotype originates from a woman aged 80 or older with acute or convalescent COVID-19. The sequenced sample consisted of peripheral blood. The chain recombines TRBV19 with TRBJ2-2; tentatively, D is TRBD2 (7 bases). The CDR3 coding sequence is TGTGCCAGTAAGGACGGGGGGCCTGTCACCGGGGAGCTGTTTTTT. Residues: CASKDGGPVTGELFF.